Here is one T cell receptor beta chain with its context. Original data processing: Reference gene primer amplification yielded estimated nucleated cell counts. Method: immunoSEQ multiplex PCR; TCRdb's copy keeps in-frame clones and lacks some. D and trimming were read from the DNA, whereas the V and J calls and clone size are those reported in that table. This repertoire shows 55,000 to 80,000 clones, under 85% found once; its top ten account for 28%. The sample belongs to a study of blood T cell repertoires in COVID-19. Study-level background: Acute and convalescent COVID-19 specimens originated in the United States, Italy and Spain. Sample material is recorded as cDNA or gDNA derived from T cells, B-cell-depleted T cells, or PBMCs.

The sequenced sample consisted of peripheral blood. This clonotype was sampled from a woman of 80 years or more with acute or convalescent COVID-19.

The CDR3 sequence is CSVKKGVSDTEAFF. For the CDR3, the DNA is TGCAGCGTAAAGAAGGGGGTATCGGACACTGAAGCTTTCTTT. The chain combines TRBV29-1 with TRBJ1-1; a possible D gene is TRBD1 (6 bases). CDR3 length: 14 amino acids. Trimming removed 6 bases at V and 3 bases at J, with 17 bases between. Germline V CDR1 and CDR2: SQVTM, ANQGSEA.